Below are 14 T cell receptor beta chains sequenced from a single sample in a study of CD8 T cells in ankylosing spondylitis. TCRdb fed the 5' RACE reads into MiXCR, producing one record per CDR3 protein. The sample lists 250,000 or so distinct CDR3 sequences, about 24% occurring once. The sequencing input was blood, either unsorted or a sorted T cell fraction (not recorded which). Receptor source: a male donor with ankylosing spondylitis or in good health (not recorded which).

This clonotype was seen more than once but under ten times. The chain has TRBV18 and TRBJ2-1; 8 nucleotides agree with TRBD2. The CDR3 runs to 16 residues. Germline CDR1 reads KGHSH; CDR2 reads LQKENI. V trimming: 1 base; J trimming: 0 bases; junction bases outside the gene matches: 2. The CDR3 region is CASSPRGGSSYNEQFF. The CDR3 bases are TGTGCCAGCTCACCACGCGGGGGGAGCTCCTACAATGAGCAGTTCTTC.

This clonotype showed up just a few times. The genes are TRBV20-1 and TRBJ2-7, with D maybe TRBD1 (6 bases). Germline V CDR1 and CDR2: DFQATT, SNEGSKA (reference sequence). This CDR3 has 13 residues. V dropped 6 bases and J dropped 3 bases, with 15 bases sitting between them. In nucleotides, the CDR3 is TGCAGTGCGAAACCAGACAGGCTCTACGAGCAGTACTTC. The encoded protein is CSAKPDRLYEQYF.

Many counts were recorded for this clonotype. The chain combines TRBV6-1 with TRBJ1-1, with D possibly being TRBD1 (5 bases). Germline lookup yields CDR1 MNHNS and CDR2 SASEGT. The CDR3 runs 13 residues. The germline V and J ends were trimmed by 5 bases and 1 base, with 8 bases remaining between them. The CDR3 sequence: CASSPTENTEAFF. The DNA of the CDR3 is TGTGCCAGCAGTCCGACAGAGAACACTGAAGCTTTCTTT.

This clonotype was found many times. The chain uses TRBV5-1 and TRBJ1-5, with 7 positions matching TRBD1. The CDR3 length is 14 residues. The V gene's germline CDR1 is SGHRS and CDR2 YFSETQ. V dropped 3 bases and J dropped 7; count of bases not matched to a gene: 7. This CDR3 is CASSSDRDGQPQHF. As DNA, the CDR3 is TGCGCCAGCAGCTCAGACAGGGATGGCCAGCCCCAGCATTTT.

This clonotype occurred a few times. The rearrangement uses TRBV10-3 and TRBJ2-7; D may match TRBD1 or TRBD2 (7 bases each). V lost 5 bases and J lost 5, with 10 bases in between. Germline V lookup: CDR1 ENHRY, CDR2 SYGVKD. The CDR3 is 12 residues long. Here the CDR3 reads CAISPGGDEQYF. CDR3 sequence (DNA): TGTGCCATCAGTCCAGGGGGGGACGAGCAGTACTTC.

This clonotype was seen a single time. This sequence may be a read error, since a much larger clone differs from it by one base. The chain is built from TRBV20-1 and TRBJ2-5; weak D call: TRBD2 (5 bases). This CDR3 is built from 12 residues. Germline V lookup: CDR1 DFQATT, CDR2 SNEGSKA (reference sequence). For the CDR3, the DNA is TGCGGTGCAAGAGCGGCCCAAGAGACCCAGTACTTC. Its protein is CGARAAQETQYF.

This clonotype was seen at least ten times. This chain connects TRBV5-6 to TRBJ1-5, with 10 bases identical to TRBD1. The J segment lost 2 bases and the V segment lost 3 bases, leaving 8 bases of the junction unmatched. The germline V gene has CDR1 SGHDT and CDR2 YYEEEE. This CDR3 comprises 17 residues. CDR3 loop: CASSYMPGTGGNQPQHF. DNA for the CDR3: TGTGCCAGCAGCTATATGCCCGGGACAGGGGGCAATCAGCCCCAGCATTTT. Supplemented by reference TRBV5-6 and TRBJ1-5, the full variable domain reads DAGVTQSPTHLIKTRGQQVTLRCSPKSGHDTVSWYQQALGQGPQFIFQYYEEEERQRGNFPDRFSGHQFPNYSSELNVNALLLGDSALYLCASSYMPGTGGNQPQHFGDGTRLSIL.

The CDR3 region has the DNA TGTGCCAGCAGCCGGGATAACAGCGGTCTCTCCTACGAGCAGTACTTC. Encoded protein: CASSRDNSGLSYEQYF. The rearrangement links TRBV7-8 to TRBJ2-7, with D possibly matching TRBD2 (5 bases). Germline-derived CDR1 and CDR2 are SGHVS and FQNEAQ. The CDR3 runs to 16 residues. Trimming removed 5 bases at V and 0 bases at J, with 17 bases between. Full variable domain (rest looked up from reference TRBV7-8 and TRBJ2-7): GAGVSQSPRYKVAKRGQDVALRCDPISGHVSLFWYQQALGQGPEFLTYFQNEAQLDKSGLPSDRFFAERPEGSVSTLKIQRTQQEDSAVYLCASSRDNSGLSYEQYFGPGTRLTVT.

This clonotype was counted between two and nine times. The chain carries TRBV10-3 and TRBJ1-2; D might be TRBD1 (6 bases). CDR3 length: 14 residues. Trimming pared 11 bases from V and 0 bases from J, leaving 16 bases between. Germline values: CDR1 ENHRY, CDR2 SYGVKD. CDR3 DNA: TGTGCCTCAGGGGAGCTTCTAGCTAACTATGGCTACACCTTC. Translation: CASGELLANYGYTF.

This clonotype turned up a few times. The chain couples TRBV20-1 to TRBJ2-3, with a weak D call TRBD2 (5 bases). V was cut by 3 bases and J by 5 bases, with 21 bases left in between. Germline V lookup: CDR1 DFQATT, CDR2 SNEGSKA (reference sequence). This CDR3 is 16 amino acids long. CDR3 sequence reads: CSARFPRAPRGDTQYF. CDR3 DNA: TGCAGTGCTAGGTTTCCCCGCGCTCCCCGGGGAGATACGCAGTATTTT.

The rearrangement links TRBV29-1 to TRBJ2-7; 8 nucleotides match TRBD2. Germline CDR1 reads SQVTM; CDR2 reads ANQGSEA. The junction had 2 bases not matched to a gene; V was cut back by 4 bases and J by 6 bases. CDR3 length: 11 residues. The CDR3 coding sequence is TGCAGCGTTGCCACTAGCGGCGAGCAGTACTTC. Its translation is CSVATSGEQYF.

J is TRBJ2-5 and V is TRBV20-1, with a possible D match to TRBD2 (6 bases). The ends were cut back, 5 bases at V and 1 base at J, with 20 bases in the middle. CDR1 is DFQATT, CDR2 SNEGSKA, per germline (reference sequence). The CDR3 runs to 16 residues. This CDR3 is CSASEGPNFFQETQYF. As DNA, the CDR3 is TGCAGTGCTTCGGAGGGGCCGAACTTCTTCCAAGAGACCCAGTACTTC.

This clonotype showed up many times. The V call is TRBV7-8, the J call TRBJ1-2; D possibly corresponds to TRBD1 (5 bases). The CDR3 runs 15 residues. Trimming pared 3 bases from V and 8 bases from J, leaving 19 bases between. Germline V gene data show CDR1 as SGHVS and CDR2 as FQNEAQ. This CDR3 is CASSLLRGHAEGYTF. As DNA, the CDR3 is TGTGCCAGCAGCTTGCTCCGGGGCCATGCCGAGGGCTACACCTTC.

This rearrangement joins TRBV10-1 to TRBJ2-7; the match to TRBD1 covers 9 bases. Unmatched junction bases numbered 6, after V lost 4 bases and J lost 5 bases. CDR1 and CDR2 (germline): WNHNN, SYGVQD (reference sequence). The CDR3 has 14 amino acids. CDR3 protein: CASSGGTGRNEQYF. The DNA of the CDR3 is TGCGCCAGCAGTGGAGGGACAGGGAGGAACGAGCAGTACTTC.